Listed below are T cell receptor beta chains from one sample, sequenced in a study of prognosis after radiotherapy for stage I lung cancer. Via MiXCR, TCRdb re-called the multiplex PCR reads, giving one row per CDR3 protein. The data show some 30,000 distinct CDR3 sequences, about half seen once. This specimen consisted of PBMCs, obtained before or after stereotactic body radiation therapy (not recorded which). The receptors stem from a donor of 50 years or more with non-small cell lung cancer. Both conserved end residues are part of each CDR3. Fields, in order: CDR3 protein, CDR3 DNA, V gene, J gene, D gene, clone size. A D gene is named only where the DNA matches it firmly. Clone size is not always given. Where it is, it says once, few, many or a class for expanded clones.

CDR3aa: CSSSAGTGRIEAFF; CDR3nt: TGTTCCAGTAGTGCCGGGACAGGGAGAATTGAAGCTTTCTTT; v_gene: TRBV19; j_gene: TRBJ1-1; d_gene: TRBD1; abundance: once
CDR3aa: CASSLTVLSYEQYF; CDR3nt: TGTGCCAGCAGCTTAACAGTACTCTCCTACGAGCAGTACTTC; v_gene: TRBV11-2; j_gene: TRBJ2-7; d_gene: .; abundance: .
CDR3aa: CASSFSGSYYNEKFF; CDR3nt: TGTGCCAGCAGCTTCAGCGGGAGCTACTACAATGAGAAGTTCTTC; v_gene: TRBV7-2; j_gene: TRBJ2-1; d_gene: TRBD2; abundance: .
CDR3aa: CASSPFGRYNSPLHF; CDR3nt: TGTGCCAGCAGTCCCTTCGGCCGATATAATTCACCCCTCCACTTT; v_gene: TRBV28; j_gene: TRBJ1-6; d_gene: .; abundance: .
CDR3aa: CASSLGSSGSLYEQYF; CDR3nt: TGTGCCAGCAGCTTGGGTAGTAGCGGGTCTTTATACGAGCAGTACTTC; v_gene: TRBV5-4; j_gene: TRBJ2-7; d_gene: TRBD2; abundance: .
CDR3aa: CASSSTGISTDTQYF; CDR3nt: TGTGCCAGCAGTTCCACCGGGATTAGCACAGATACGCAGTATTTT; v_gene: TRBV6-5; j_gene: TRBJ2-3; d_gene: .; abundance: many
CDR3aa: CASSFMAGEGYTQYF; CDR3nt: TGTGCCAGCAGCTTCATGGCAGGGGAGGGGTATACGCAGTATTTT; v_gene: TRBV27; j_gene: TRBJ2-3; d_gene: .; abundance: .
CDR3aa: CASTLYRGNTEAFF; CDR3nt: TGCGCCAGCACCCTTTACAGGGGGAACACTGAAGCTTTCTTT; v_gene: TRBV5-1; j_gene: TRBJ1-1; d_gene: TRBD1; abundance: many
CDR3aa: CSVGQGSTDTQYF; CDR3nt: TGCAGCGTCGGACAGGGAAGCACAGATACGCAGTATTTT; v_gene: TRBV29-1; j_gene: TRBJ2-3; d_gene: TRBD1; abundance: many
CDR3aa: CASSWTSGSGETQYF; CDR3nt: TGTGCCAGCAGTTGGACTAGCGGGAGTGGTGAGACCCAGTACTTC; v_gene: TRBV6-5; j_gene: TRBJ2-5; d_gene: TRBD2; abundance: many
CDR3aa: CASTSGDYSEQFF; CDR3nt: TGTGCCAGCACATCGGGAGACTACAGTGAGCAGTTCTTC; v_gene: TRBV7-2; j_gene: TRBJ2-1; d_gene: .; abundance: many
CDR3aa: CASSVQQGYNEQFF; CDR3nt: TGTGCCAGCAGCGTCCAACAGGGCTACAATGAGCAGTTCTTC; v_gene: TRBV7-2; j_gene: TRBJ2-1; d_gene: .; abundance: many
CDR3aa: CASSRTGNQPQHF; CDR3nt: TGTGCCAGCAGTCGGACAGGAAATCAGCCCCAGCATTTT; v_gene: TRBV28; j_gene: TRBJ1-5; d_gene: TRBD1; abundance: .
CDR3aa: CACISLGRVGYGYTF; CDR3nt: TGTGCCTGTATATCCCTAGGCAGGGTGGGCTATGGCTACACCTTC; v_gene: TRBV30; j_gene: TRBJ1-2; d_gene: .; abundance: .
CDR3aa: CASSLERGEYTGELFF; CDR3nt: TGCGCCAGCAGTTTAGAGAGGGGGGAATACACCGGGGAGCTGTTTTTT; v_gene: TRBV5-1; j_gene: TRBJ2-2; d_gene: .; abundance: once
CDR3aa: CASSLGTGDDTQYF; CDR3nt: TGCGCCAGCAGCTTAGGGACAGGGGACGATACGCAGTATTTT; v_gene: TRBV5-1; j_gene: TRBJ2-3; d_gene: TRBD1; abundance: many
CDR3aa: CASSLDRVAGELFF; CDR3nt: TGTGCCAGCAGCTTAGACAGGGTCGCCGGGGAGCTGTTTTTT; v_gene: TRBV7-9; j_gene: TRBJ2-2; d_gene: .; abundance: once
CDR3aa: CASRREGANHPQHF; CDR3nt: TGTGCCAGCAGGAGGGAGGGAGCGAATCATCCCCAGCATTTT; v_gene: TRBV6-2/TRBV6-3; j_gene: TRBJ1-5; d_gene: .; abundance: .
CDR3aa: CASSQETGVGSEDFF; CDR3nt: TGTGCCAGCAGCCAAGAAACAGGGGTGGGCTCGGAAGATTTCTTT; v_gene: TRBV4-2; j_gene: TRBJ1-1; d_gene: TRBD1; abundance: .
CDR3aa: CASSSQGTGGQVGYTF; CDR3nt: TGTGCCAGCAGCTCCCAGGGGACCGGGGGGCAAGTGGGCTACACCTTC; v_gene: TRBV7-2; j_gene: TRBJ1-2; d_gene: .; abundance: medium-sized
CDR3aa: CASSYATTSGTKDTQYF; CDR3nt: TGTGCCAGCAGCTACGCAACCACTAGCGGTACAAAAGATACGCAGTATTTT; v_gene: TRBV12-3/TRBV12-4; j_gene: TRBJ2-3; d_gene: TRBD2; abundance: .
CDR3aa: CASSRRDPNTEAFF; CDR3nt: TGTGCCAGCAGTCGCAGGGACCCGAACACTGAAGCTTTCTTT; v_gene: TRBV28; j_gene: TRBJ1-1; d_gene: .; abundance: .
CDR3aa: CAITPWLGEKLFF; CDR3nt: TGTGCCATTACCCCGTGGCTTGGTGAAAAACTGTTTTTT; v_gene: TRBV19; j_gene: TRBJ1-4; d_gene: .; abundance: once
CDR3aa: CASSLSPPRADTQYF; CDR3nt: TGTGCCAGCAGCTTATCCCCCCCCAGGGCAGATACGCAGTATTTT; v_gene: TRBV5-6; j_gene: TRBJ2-3; d_gene: .; abundance: few
CDR3aa: CASSFGAGGLGYTF; CDR3nt: TGCGCCAGCAGCTTCGGGGCAGGGGGTCTAGGCTACACCTTC; v_gene: TRBV5-1; j_gene: TRBJ1-2; d_gene: TRBD1; abundance: .
CDR3aa: CASSLSLATNTGELFF; CDR3nt: TGCGCCAGCAGCTTGTCTCTAGCGACTAACACCGGGGAGCTGTTTTTT; v_gene: TRBV5-1; j_gene: TRBJ2-2; d_gene: .; abundance: many
CDR3aa: CASSGQWFGNQPQHF; CDR3nt: TGTGCCAGCAGTGGGCAATGGTTTGGCAATCAGCCCCAGCATTTT; v_gene: TRBV6-2/TRBV6-3; j_gene: TRBJ1-5; d_gene: .; abundance: .
CDR3aa: CATSPGGYRPQHF; CDR3nt: TGTGCCACCTCTCCGGGTGGGTATCGGCCCCAGCATTTT; v_gene: TRBV24-1; j_gene: TRBJ1-5; d_gene: .; abundance: .
CDR3aa: CASSQEVHGEQYF; CDR3nt: TGCGCCAGCAGCCAAGAGGTTCACGGCGAGCAGTACTTC; v_gene: TRBV4-3; j_gene: TRBJ2-7; d_gene: .; abundance: many